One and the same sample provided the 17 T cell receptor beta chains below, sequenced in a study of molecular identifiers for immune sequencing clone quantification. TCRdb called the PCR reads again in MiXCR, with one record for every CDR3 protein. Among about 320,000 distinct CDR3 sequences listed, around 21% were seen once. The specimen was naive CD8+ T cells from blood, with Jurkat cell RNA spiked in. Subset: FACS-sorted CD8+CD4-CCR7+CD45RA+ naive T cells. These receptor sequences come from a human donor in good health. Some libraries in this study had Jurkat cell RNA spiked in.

The chain's CDR3 is CASSSAVSTGDAYF. The CDR3 DNA is TGTGCCAGCAGTTCAGCGGTATCGACAGGAGACGCGTACTTC. The chain links TRBV12-3 or TRBV12-4 to TRBJ2-4; a possible D gene is TRBD1 (6 bases). The CDR3 has 14 residues. V shed 4 bases and J shed 15 bases, with 22 bases lying between them.

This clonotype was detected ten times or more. CDR3 sequence: CASSQSARDYEQYF. For the CDR3, the DNA is TGTGCCAGCAGCCAAAGCGCCCGGGACTACGAGCAGTACTTC. The chain links TRBV4-2 to TRBJ2-7; tentative D call: TRBD2 (5 bases). V was cut by 2 bases and J by 3 bases, with 11 bases left in between. The CDR3 is made up of 14 amino acids. CDR1 LGHNA and CDR2 YNFKEQ come from the germline V gene.

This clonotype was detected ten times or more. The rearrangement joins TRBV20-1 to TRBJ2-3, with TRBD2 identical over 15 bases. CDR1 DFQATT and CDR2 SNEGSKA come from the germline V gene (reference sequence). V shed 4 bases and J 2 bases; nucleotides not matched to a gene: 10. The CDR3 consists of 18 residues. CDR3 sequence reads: CSANPGTSGGPPTDTQYF. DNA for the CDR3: TGCAGTGCTAACCCCGGGACTAGCGGGGGGCCTCCCACAGATACGCAGTATTTT.

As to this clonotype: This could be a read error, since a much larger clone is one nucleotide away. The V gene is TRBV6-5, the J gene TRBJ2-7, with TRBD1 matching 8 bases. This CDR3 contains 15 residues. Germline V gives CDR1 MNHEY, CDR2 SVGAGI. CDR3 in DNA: TGTGCCAGCAGTTCCTTCCAGGGGGCGGTCTACGAGCAGTGCTTC. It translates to CASSSFQGAVYEQCF.

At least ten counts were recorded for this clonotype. For the CDR3, the DNA is TGCGCCAGCAGCCAAGATGAGCAGAGTTTTAATGAAAAACTGTTTTTT. Amino acid sequence: CASSQDEQSFNEKLFF. The chain recombines TRBV4-3 with TRBJ1-4; D gene uncertain. Germline assignment: CDR1 LGHNA and CDR2 YSLEER. This CDR3 spans 16 amino acids. The germline V and J ends were trimmed by 0 bases and 4 bases, with 12 bases remaining between them.

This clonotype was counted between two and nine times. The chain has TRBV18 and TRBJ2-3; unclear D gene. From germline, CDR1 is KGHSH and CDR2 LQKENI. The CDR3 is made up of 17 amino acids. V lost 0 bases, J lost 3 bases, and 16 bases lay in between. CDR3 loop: CASSPPEGPDSTDTQYF. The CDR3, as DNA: TGTGCCAGCTCACCACCGGAAGGACCCGACTCGACAGATACGCAGTATTTT.

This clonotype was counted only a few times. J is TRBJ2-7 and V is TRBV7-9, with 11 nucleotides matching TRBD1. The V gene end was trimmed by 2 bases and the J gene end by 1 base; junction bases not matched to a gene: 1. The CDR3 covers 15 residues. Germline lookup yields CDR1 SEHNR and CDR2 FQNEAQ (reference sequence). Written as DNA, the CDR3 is TGTGCCAGCAGCTTATGGGACAGGGGGTCCTACGAGCAGTACTTC. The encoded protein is CASSLWDRGSYEQYF.

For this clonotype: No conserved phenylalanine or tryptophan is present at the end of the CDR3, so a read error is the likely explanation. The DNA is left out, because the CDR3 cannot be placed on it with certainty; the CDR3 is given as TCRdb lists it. CDR3 region: CASSFGQSPSTDTQYL. V gene TRBV27 combines with J gene TRBJ2-3; the table's D call, TRBD1, has no DNA check behind it. The CDR3 is 16 amino acids in total, end residues counted. Germline V gene lookup returns CDR1 MNHEY and CDR2 SMNVEV (reference sequence).

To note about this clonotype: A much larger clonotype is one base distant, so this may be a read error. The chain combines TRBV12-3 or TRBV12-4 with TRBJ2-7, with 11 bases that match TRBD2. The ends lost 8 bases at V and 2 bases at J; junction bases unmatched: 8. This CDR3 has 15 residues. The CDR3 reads CASRVGLAETYEQYF. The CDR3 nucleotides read TGTGCCAGCCGCGTGGGACTAGCGGAGACCTACGAGCAGTACTTC.

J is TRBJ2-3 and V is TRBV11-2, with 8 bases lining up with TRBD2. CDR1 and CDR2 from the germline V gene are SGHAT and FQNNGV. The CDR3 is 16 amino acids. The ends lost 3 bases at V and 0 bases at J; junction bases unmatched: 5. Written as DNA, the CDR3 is TGTGCCAGCAGCTTCGTACTAGCGGCTAGCACAGATACGCAGTATTTT. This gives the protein CASSFVLAASTDTQYF. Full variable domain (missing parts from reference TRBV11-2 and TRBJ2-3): EAGVAQSPRYKIIEKRQSVAFWCNPISGHATLYWYQQILGQGPKLLIQFQNNGVVDDSQLPKDRFSAERLKGVDSTLKIQPAKLEDSAVYLCASSFVLAASTDTQYFGPGTRLTVL.

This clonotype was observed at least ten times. The CDR3 reads CASSLYRQETQYF. In nucleotides, the CDR3 is TGTGCCAGCAGCCTTTATCGCCAAGAGACCCAGTACTTC. This chain links TRBV7-2 with TRBJ2-5; D unclear. The V gene's germline CDR1 is SGHTA and CDR2 FQGNSA. The CDR3 consists of 13 residues. V dropped 5 bases and J dropped 1 base, with 8 bases sitting between them.

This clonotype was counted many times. The CDR3 loop reads CASSDVYSPLHF. CDR3 bases: TGTGCCAGCAGTGATGTGTATTCACCCCTCCACTTT. The rearrangement uses TRBV6-1 and TRBJ1-6; D gene ambiguous. Germline V CDR1 and CDR2: MNHNS, SASEGT. V gave up 3 bases and J gave up 8 bases, with 5 bases separating them. The length of the CDR3 is 12 residues.

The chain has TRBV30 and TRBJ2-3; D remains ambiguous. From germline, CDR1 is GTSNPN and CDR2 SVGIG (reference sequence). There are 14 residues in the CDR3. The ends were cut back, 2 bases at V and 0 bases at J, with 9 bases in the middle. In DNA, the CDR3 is TGTGCCTGGAGTCCCGAGACTAGCACAGATACGCAGTATTTT. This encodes CAWSPETSTDTQYF.

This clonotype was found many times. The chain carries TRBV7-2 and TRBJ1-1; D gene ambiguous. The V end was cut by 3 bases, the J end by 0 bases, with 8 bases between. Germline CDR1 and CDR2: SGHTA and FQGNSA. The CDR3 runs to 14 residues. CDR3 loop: CASSFMNMNTEAFF. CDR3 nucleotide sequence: TGTGCCAGCAGCTTTATGAACATGAACACTGAAGCTTTCTTT.

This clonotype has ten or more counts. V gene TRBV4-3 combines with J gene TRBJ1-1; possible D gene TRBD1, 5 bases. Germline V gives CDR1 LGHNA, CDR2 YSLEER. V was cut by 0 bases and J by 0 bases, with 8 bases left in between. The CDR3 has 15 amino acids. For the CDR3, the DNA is TGCGCCAGCAGCCAAGAAGAGGGGATGAACACTGAAGCTTTCTTT. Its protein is CASSQEEGMNTEAFF.

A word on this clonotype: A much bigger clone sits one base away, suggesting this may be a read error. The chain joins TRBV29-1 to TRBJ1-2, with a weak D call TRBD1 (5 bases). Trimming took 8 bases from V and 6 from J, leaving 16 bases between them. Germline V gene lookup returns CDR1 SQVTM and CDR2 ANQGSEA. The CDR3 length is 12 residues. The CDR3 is CSTHDGTHGYTF. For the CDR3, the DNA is TGCAGCACCCATGACGGGACCCATGGCTACACCTTC. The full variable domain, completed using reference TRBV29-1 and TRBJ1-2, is SAVISQKPSRDICQRGTSLTIQCQVDSQVTMMFWYRQQPGQSLTLIATANQGSEATYESGFVIDKFPISRPNLTFSTLTVSNMSPEDSSIYLCSTHDGTHGYTFGSGTRLTVV.

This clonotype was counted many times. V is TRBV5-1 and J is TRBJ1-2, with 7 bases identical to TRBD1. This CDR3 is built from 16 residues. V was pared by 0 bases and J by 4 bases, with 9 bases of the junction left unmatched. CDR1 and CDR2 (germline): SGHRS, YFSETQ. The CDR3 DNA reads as TGCGCCAGCAGCTTGGAGGGGACAGCAATCCTCTATGGCTACACCTTC. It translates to CASSLEGTAILYGYTF.